These T cell receptor beta chains were read from a single sample in a study of T cell repertoires in cytomegalovirus infection. MiXCR, applied by TCRdb to the reads, yields one record per CDR3 protein. The sample lists tens of thousands of distinct CDR3 sequences, around 20% occurring once. These receptors have no known antigen. The sequencing used CD8+ T cells from cultured PBMCs, collected from culture after CMV antigen stimulation. The receptors derive from a human donor in good health (CMV status not recorded). Some clones in this sample may be carry-over from other donors' samples. Both conserved end residues are part of each CDR3. Fields, in order: clone size, J gene, V gene, D gene, CDR3 protein, CDR3 DNA. The D gene is left open where the match is weak. Clone size is stated in some rows and not others, as once, few, many or a class when expanded.

few | TRBJ1-2 | TRBV2 | TRBD1 | CASSSGAGGGYTF | TGTGCCAGCAGTTCCGGAGCAGGGGGAGGCTACACCTTC
few | TRBJ1-1 | TRBV4-1 | - | CASSGTFPGTEAFF | TGCGCCAGCAGCGGGACATTCCCCGGCACTGAAGCTTTCTTT
- | TRBJ2-7 | TRBV4-1 | TRBD2 | CASSQVGISGQREQYF | TGCGCCAGCAGCCAAGTGGGGATTAGCGGGCAAAGGGAGCAGTACTTC
few | TRBJ2-1 | TRBV4-1 | - | CASSQTQGNHNEQFF | TGCGCCAGCAGCCAAACGCAGGGGAACCACAATGAGCAGTTCTTC
few | TRBJ2-1 | TRBV12-3/TRBV12-4 | - | CASTPVGNSYNEQFF | TGTGCCAGCACCCCCGTAGGGAATTCCTACAATGAGCAGTTCTTC
few | TRBJ2-7 | TRBV12-3/TRBV12-4 | TRBD2 | CASSPRLAGTYEQYF | TGTGCCAGCAGTCCCCGACTAGCGGGGACCTACGAGCAGTACTTC
few | TRBJ2-1 | TRBV9 | - | CASSMMCDEQFF | TGTGCCAGCAGCATGATGTGCGATGAGCAGTTCTTC
few | TRBJ1-1 | TRBV29-1 | - | CSVEGLGMNTEAFF | TGCAGCGTTGAAGGTCTGGGCATGAACACTGAAGCTTTCTTT
few | TRBJ2-7 | TRBV9 | TRBD1 | CASSGGDSSYEQYF | TGTGCCAGCAGCGGAGGGGACAGCTCCTACGAGCAGTACTTC
- | TRBJ2-7 | TRBV7-9 | - | CASSLDREGLYEQYF | TGTGCCAGCAGCTTAGACCGCGAGGGGCTTTACGAGCAGTACTTC
- | TRBJ1-5 | TRBV7-2 | - | CASSLHGDQPQHF | TGTGCCAGCAGCTTACACGGAGATCAGCCCCAGCATTTT
- | TRBJ1-1 | TRBV12-3/TRBV12-4 | TRBD1 | CDSSLWDRDYTEAFF | TGTGACAGCAGTTTATGGGACAGGGATTACACTGAAGCTTTCTTT
- | TRBJ1-2 | TRBV2 | - | CATTSGRANNYGYTF | TGTGCCACAACCTCCGGCAGGGCTAATAACTATGGCTACACCTTC
- | TRBJ2-1 | TRBV6-1 | TRBD1 | CASSDQGAFNEQFF | TGTGCCAGCAGTGATCAGGGGGCGTTCAATGAGCAGTTCTTC
- | TRBJ2-2 | TRBV7-2 | - | CASSLAEQRVTGELFF | TGTGCCAGCAGCTTAGCGGAACAAAGGGTCACCGGGGAGCTGTTTTTT
- | TRBJ2-1 | TRBV5-5 | - | CASSPRLHLGQFF | TGTGCCAGCAGCCCCCGCTTGCACCTTGGGCAGTTCTTC
- | TRBJ2-5 | TRBV6-2/TRBV6-3 | TRBD1 | CASSKHRGNQETQYF | TGTGCCAGCAGTAAGCACAGGGGAAATCAAGAGACCCAGTACTTC
- | TRBJ2-3 | TRBV27 | - | CAIERTDTQYF | TGTGCCATCGAGAGAACAGATACGCAGTATTTT
few | TRBJ1-1 | TRBV7-8 | - | CASSLKAYRDESTEAFF | TGTGCCAGCAGCTTAAAGGCCTACAGGGATGAGAGCACTGAAGCTTTCTTT
many | TRBJ1-1 | TRBV7-9 | - | CASSLAGFNTEAFF | TGTGCCAGCAGCTTAGCAGGCTTTAACACTGAAGCTTTCTTT
- | TRBJ2-3 | TRBV20-1 | TRBD2 | CSARGLAGLIASTDTQYF | TGCAGTGCTAGAGGACTAGCGGGTTTGATTGCTAGCACAGATACGCAGTATTTT
- | TRBJ2-1 | TRBV12-3/TRBV12-4 | - | CASSPAPANEQFF | TGTGCCAGCAGCCCTGCTCCGGCGAATGAGCAGTTCTTC
- | TRBJ1-5 | TRBV28 | TRBD1 | CASSSGTGRQPQHF | TGTGCCAGCAGTTCCGGGACAGGAAGGCAGCCCCAGCATTTT
many | TRBJ2-6 | TRBV7-9 | TRBD1 | CASRGQGAGANVLTF | TGTGCCAGCAGAGGACAGGGAGCCGGGGCCAACGTCCTGACTTTC
few | TRBJ1-2 | TRBV12-3/TRBV12-4 | - | CASSFPTGGSDGYTF | TGTGCCAGCAGTTTTCCGACAGGAGGAAGCGATGGCTACACCTTC
few | TRBJ1-4 | TRBV7-6 | - | CASTEAGSGEKLFF | TGTGCCAGCACCGAAGCAGGGAGTGGAGAAAAACTGTTTTTT
- | TRBJ2-5 | TRBV4-3 | - | CASSQERARGRQTQYF | TGCGCCAGCAGCCAAGAGCGGGCGCGGGGGCGTCAGACCCAGTACTTC
- | TRBJ1-1 | TRBV6-2/TRBV6-3 | - | CASSRFSPRGLNTEAFF | TGTGCCAGCAGCCGCTTTTCCCCACGGGGGTTGAACACTGAAGCTTTCTTT
- | TRBJ2-2 | TRBV9 | - | CASSPSEPSHSGELFF | TGTGCCAGCAGCCCGTCGGAGCCCAGCCATTCCGGGGAGCTGTTTTTT
few | TRBJ1-2 | TRBV6-5 | - | CATRPGIHYGYTF | TGTGCCACCCGCCCCGGCATCCACTATGGCTACACCTTC
- | TRBJ2-7 | TRBV28 | TRBD1 | CASSLGQGAYEQYF | TGTGCCAGCAGTTTAGGGCAGGGGGCCTACGAGCAGTACTTC
few | TRBJ2-5 | TRBV12-3/TRBV12-4 | - | CASSPAAAAETQYF | TGTGCCAGCAGCCCGGCCGCGGCGGCAGAGACCCAGTACTTC
few | TRBJ2-7 | TRBV7-2 | TRBD1 | CASRYRGQGLYEQYF | TGTGCCAGCAGGTATCGCGGACAGGGTCTGTACGAGCAGTACTTC
- | TRBJ1-1 | TRBV12-3/TRBV12-4 | - | CASSPESPTEAFF | TGTGCCAGCAGTCCTGAGTCACCGACAGAAGCTTTCTTT
- | TRBJ1-1 | TRBV12-3/TRBV12-4 | - | CASIRQRKAFF | TGTGCCAGCATCAGACAGCGCAAAGCTTTCTTT
few | TRBJ2-5 | TRBV7-8 | - | CASSLLRDQETQYF | TGTGCCAGCAGCTTACTGCGGGACCAAGAGACCCAGTACTTC
few | TRBJ2-1 | TRBV7-9 | - | CASSQFPGPASNEQFF | TGTGCCAGCAGCCAATTTCCGGGGCCAGCTAGCAATGAGCAGTTCTTC
- | TRBJ1-5 | TRBV28 | - | CASSLQGRRDQPQHF | TGTGCCAGCAGTTTGCAGGGGCGCAGGGATCAGCCCCAGCATTTT
few | TRBJ2-7 | TRBV27 | - | CASSFQGTSDEQYF | TGTGCCAGCAGTTTTCAGGGGACATCCGACGAGCAGTACTTC
few | TRBJ2-1 | TRBV20-1 | TRBD2 | CSAREEGGGVNEQFF | TGCAGTGCTAGAGAGGAAGGCGGGGGGGTAAATGAGCAGTTCTTC
few | TRBJ2-7 | TRBV7-9 | TRBD1 | CASSLMGQGPYEQYF | TGTGCCAGCAGCTTAATGGGACAGGGTCCCTACGAGCAGTACTTC
- | TRBJ1-1 | TRBV7-7 | - | CASSLHTGAEEAFF | TGTGCCAGCAGCCTTCACACAGGCGCAGAGGAAGCTTTCTTT
- | TRBJ2-7 | TRBV10-3 | TRBD2 | CAISALAGGHYEQYF | TGTGCCATCAGCGCCTTAGCGGGGGGACACTACGAGCAGTACTTC